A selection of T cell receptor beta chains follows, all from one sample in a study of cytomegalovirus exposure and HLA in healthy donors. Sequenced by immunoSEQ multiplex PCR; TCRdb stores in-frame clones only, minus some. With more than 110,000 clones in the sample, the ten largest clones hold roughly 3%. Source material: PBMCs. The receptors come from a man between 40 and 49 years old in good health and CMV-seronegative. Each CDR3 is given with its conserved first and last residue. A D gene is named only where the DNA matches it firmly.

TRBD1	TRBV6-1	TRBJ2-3	CASRGRDRAPDTQYF	TGTGCCAGCAGGGGCCGGGACAGGGCCCCAGATACGCAGTATTTT
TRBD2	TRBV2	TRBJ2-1	CARGTSGGAGPYNEQFF	TGTGCCAGGGGGACTAGCGGGGGGGCCGGCCCCTACAATGAGCAGTTCTTC
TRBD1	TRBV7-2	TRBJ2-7	CASSYLRQGTNYEQYF	TGTGCCAGCAGCTACCTAAGACAGGGGACGAACTACGAGCAGTACTTC
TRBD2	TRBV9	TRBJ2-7	CASSDGRTSIYEQYF	TGTGCCAGCAGCGACGGACGGACTAGTATCTACGAGCAGTACTTC
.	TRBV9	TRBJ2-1	CASSVIGGSYNEQFF	TGTGCCAGCAGCGTAATAGGGGGCTCCTACAATGAGCAGTTCTTC
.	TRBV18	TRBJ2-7	CASSPRGDGEQYF	TGTGCCAGCTCACCGCGAGGCGATGGCGAGCAGTACTTC
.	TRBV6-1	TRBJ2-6	CASSGRSSGANVLTF	TGTGCCAGCAGTGGACGGAGCTCTGGGGCCAACGTCCTGACTTTC
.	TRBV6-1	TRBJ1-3	CASVRSSGNTIYF	TGTGCCTCCGTGAGATCCTCTGGAAACACCATATATTTT
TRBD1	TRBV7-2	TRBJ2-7	CASSPETGDYEQYF	TGTGCCAGCAGCCCAGAGACAGGGGACTACGAGCAGTACTTC
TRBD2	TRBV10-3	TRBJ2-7	CAISEPRGGVSYEQYF	TGTGCCATCAGTGAGCCCCGTGGGGGGGTATCCTACGAGCAGTACTTC
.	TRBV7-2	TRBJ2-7	CASSLGGREGEQYF	TGTGCCAGCAGCTTAGGAGGTCGGGAAGGCGAGCAGTACTTC
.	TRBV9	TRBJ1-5	CASSVDPGNQPQHF	TGTGCCAGCAGCGTAGATCCGGGGAATCAGCCCCAGCATTTT
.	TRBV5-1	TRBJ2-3	CASSKRTAATSTDTQYF	TGCGCCAGCAGCAAGAGGACTGCGGCTACTAGCACAGATACGCAGTATTTT
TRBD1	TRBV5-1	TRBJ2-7	CASSTGTVSSYEQYF	TGCGCCAGCAGCACCGGGACAGTAAGCTCCTACGAGCAGTACTTC
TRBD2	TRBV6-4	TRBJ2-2	CASRLAANTGELFF	TGTGCCAGCAGACTAGCGGCGAACACCGGGGAGCTGTTTTTT
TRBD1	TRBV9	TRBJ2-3	CASSVDRGQWDTQYF	TGTGCCAGCAGCGTGGACAGGGGGCAGTGGGATACGCAGTATTTT
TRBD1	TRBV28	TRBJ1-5	CASSEDRRRQPQHF	TGTGCCAGCAGTGAGGACAGGCGTCGACAGCCCCAGCATTTT
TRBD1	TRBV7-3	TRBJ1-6	CASSSPGQGGGSPLHF	TGTGCCAGCAGCTCTCCGGGACAGGGGGGTGGTTCACCCCTCCACTTT
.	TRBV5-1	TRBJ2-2	CASQPQGSTGELFF	TGCGCCAGCCAACCGCAGGGGAGCACCGGGGAGCTGTTTTTT
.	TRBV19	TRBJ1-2	CASQGLYGYTF	TGTGCCAGCCAGGGACTCTATGGCTACACCTTC
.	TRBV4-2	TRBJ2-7	CASSQVPTGTLMRSSYEQYF	TGTGCCAGCAGCCAAGTCCCAACAGGGACCCTTATGAGGAGCTCCTACGAGCAGTACTTC
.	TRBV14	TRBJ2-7	CASSQTRQIYEQYF	TGTGCCAGCAGCCAAACGAGGCAGATCTACGAGCAGTACTTC
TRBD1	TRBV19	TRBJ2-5	CASRARQGARETQYF	TGTGCCAGTAGAGCCCGACAGGGGGCGAGGGAGACCCAGTACTTC
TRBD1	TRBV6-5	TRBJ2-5	CASETGGRLYF	TGTGCCAGCGAGACAGGGGGCAGGTTGTACTTC
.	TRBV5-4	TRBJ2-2	CASSLRSGGTGELFF	TGTGCCAGCAGCTTAAGGTCCGGGGGAACCGGGGAGCTGTTTTTT
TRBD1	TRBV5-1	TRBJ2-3	CASSPYWDRGTDTQYF	TGCGCCAGCAGCCCGTACTGGGACAGGGGCACAGATACGCAGTATTTT
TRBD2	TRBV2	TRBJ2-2	CASSGTSGGQGGELFF	TGTGCCAGCAGCGGGACTAGCGGGGGCCAAGGCGGGGAGCTGTTTTTT
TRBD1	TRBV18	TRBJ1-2	CASSQAGTGLDYGYTF	TGTGCCAGCTCACAGGCCGGGACAGGTCTCGACTATGGCTACACCTTC
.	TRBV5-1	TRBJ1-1	CASSLDTSNTEAFF	TGCGCCAGCAGCTTGGACACCTCGAACACTGAAGCTTTCTTT
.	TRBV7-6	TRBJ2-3	CASSLGGRDTQYF	TGTGCCAGCAGCTTAGGAGGGAGGGATACGCAGTATTTT
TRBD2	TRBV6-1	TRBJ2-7	CASSEGLAGLYEQYF	TGTGCCAGCAGTGAGGGACTAGCGGGGCTCTACGAGCAGTACTTC
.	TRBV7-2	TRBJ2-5	CASGYMTEKETQYF	TGTGCCAGCGGATACATGACAGAAAAAGAGACCCAGTACTTC
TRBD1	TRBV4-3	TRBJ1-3	CASSQDDRGPGNTIYF	TGCGCCAGCAGCCAAGATGATAGGGGGCCTGGAAACACCATATATTTT
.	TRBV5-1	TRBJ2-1	CASSYYNEQFF	TGCGCCAGCAGTTACTACAATGAGCAGTTCTTC
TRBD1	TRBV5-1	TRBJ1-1	CASRFDRALYTEAFF	TGCGCCAGCCGATTCGACAGGGCTTTGTACACTGAAGCTTTCTTT
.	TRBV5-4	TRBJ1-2	CASSLLRGDGGSTF	TGTGCCAGCAGCTTGCTCCGAGGGGACGGCGGGAGCACCTTC
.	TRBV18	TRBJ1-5	CASSSGVDVQPQHF	TGTGCCAGCTCCTCAGGGGTGGATGTTCAGCCCCAGCATTTT
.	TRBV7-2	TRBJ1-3	CASSLIGGLGNTIYF	TGTGCCAGCAGCTTAATAGGAGGGCTTGGAAACACCATATATTTT
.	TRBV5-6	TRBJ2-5	CASSLPEGETQYF	TGTGCCAGCAGCCTTCCGGAGGGCGAGACCCAGTACTTC
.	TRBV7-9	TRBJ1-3	CAYRVRSSGNTIYF	TGTGCCTACCGCGTCCGAAGCTCTGGAAACACCATATATTTT
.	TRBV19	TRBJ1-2	CASSISRTARNYGYTF	TGTGCCAGTAGTATATCTCGGACAGCGCGGAACTATGGCTACACCTTC